The clone carrying this T cell receptor (beta chain) was detected only a few times. This entry comes from a study of T cell repertoires in cytomegalovirus infection. Using its own MiXCR run on the reads, TCRdb lists one record per CDR3 protein. Of nearly 650,000 distinct CDR3 sequences listed, roughly 24% are singletons. CDR3 length: 14 amino acids. The J segment lost 8 bases and the V segment lost 3 bases, leaving 5 bases of the junction unmatched. This TCR came from a human donor in good health (CMV status not recorded). Some clones in this sample may be carry-over from other donors' samples. What was sequenced was CD8+ T cells from PBMCs. The V call is TRBV12-3 or TRBV12-4, the J call TRBJ1-2; the match to TRBD1 covers 11 bases. The DNA of the CDR3 is TGTGCCAGCAGTTTCGGACAGGGGGCAGGAGGCTACACCTTC. Residues: CASSFGQGAGGYTF.